The clone carrying this T cell receptor beta chain was detected many times. Its antigen remains unidentified. Library preparation (for TCRbeta) was performed with unique molecular identifiers. TCRdb re-derived calls from the PCR reads in MiXCR, one entry per CDR3 protein. Of about 110,000 distinct CDR3 sequences listed, approximately 6.6% were seen once; the top ten hold 20% to 25%. These data are taken from a study of T-cell reconstitution after alpha-beta-depleted transplantation in children. Trimming left V 4 bases short and J 8 bases short, with 2 bases between. This CDR3 spans 10 amino acids. CDR1 is SGHTA, CDR2 FQGTGA, per germline. Broader study findings: Most T-cell counts and diversity one year after the transplant came from T cells that were newly produced. Alpha-beta T cells present about two months after transplant were reported to originate from several hundred expanded graft clones.

The TCR originated in a male patient aged 2 to 10 who had a stem cell transplant for acute lymphoblastic leukemia, so the T cells may come from the graft donor. J is TRBJ2-2 and V is TRBV7-3; no clear D gene. The material sequenced was PBMCs, mostly from graft donor cells, taken 360 days after TCRalphabeta/CD19-depleted stem cell transplant. Here the CDR3 DNA reads TGTGCCAGCAGCTCAGGGGAGCTGTTTTTT. This encodes CASSSGELFF.